This T cell receptor (beta chain) was captured by sequencing in a study of blood T cell repertoires in COVID-19. As for the study in general: Italy, Spain and the United States were the sources of the convalescent and acute COVID-19 samples. T cells, B-cell-depleted T cells, or PBMCs provided the cDNA or gDNA that served as material.

V lost 1 base, J lost 7 bases, and 14 bases lay in between. CDR3 length equals 15 residues. Looked up from germline, CDR1 is SGHTA and CDR2 is FQGNSA. This clone has more than one count but fewer than ten. Repertoires were generated with immunoSEQ multiplex PCR, while TCRdb's copy carries only in-frame clones and drops some. The table includes about 370,000 clones, around 87% detected once. While infection was still active, Seattle patients were enrolled and then followed longitudinally. The V call is TRBV7-2, the J call TRBJ2-1; D might be TRBD2 (6 bases). Sequenced: peripheral blood. The receptor's source is a woman in her thirties with COVID-19, enrolled during active disease. DNA for the CDR3: TGTGCCAGCAGCTTAGAGGGGAGGACGGTAAATGAGCAGTTCTTC. Protein sequence: CASSLEGRTVNEQFF.